Presented here are 6 T cell receptor beta chains from one specimen sequenced in a study of blood T cell repertoires in COVID-19. Generated by immunoSEQ multiplex PCR, the TCRdb table keeps only in-frame clones and is missing some. The sample yields nearly 250,000 clones, 65% to 90% seen once. The sequenced material came from PBMCs or T cells enriched from blood (not recorded which). The receptor set was obtained from a woman in her 50s with acute COVID-19.

In this sample, this clone turned up once. V usage is TRBV18 and J usage is TRBJ1-1; no reliable D call. The CDR3 is made up of 16 amino acids. V was pared by 4 bases and J by 1 base, with 16 bases between. Germline V gene data show CDR1 as KGHSH and CDR2 as LQKENI. The CDR3 region has the DNA TGTGCCAGCTCACTCCAATGGGTCGGGAGGAACACTGAAGCTTTCTTT. Residues: CASSLQWVGRNTEAFF.

The chain has TRBV2 and TRBJ1-2; perhaps TRBD1 as D (5 bases). The length of the CDR3 is 13 residues. Trimming took off 4 bases at V and 7 bases at J, with 13 bases between the two ends. Germline CDR1 and CDR2: SNHLY and FYNNEI. The CDR3 spells CASSAEGLGGYTF. DNA of the CDR3: TGTGCCAGCAGTGCGGAGGGGTTGGGTGGCTACACCTTC.

The CDR3 bases are TGTGCCAGCAGTCGCGGGATCATCTATGGCTACACCTTC. Its translation: CASSRGIIYGYTF. The J gene is TRBJ1-2, the V gene TRBV12-3 or TRBV12-4; D remains ambiguous. V was clipped by 5 bases and J by 4 bases, with 11 bases between them. The CDR3 is 13 residues long.

This chain connects TRBV18 to TRBJ2-5; D gene unclear. The germline CDR1 and CDR2 sequences are KGHSH and LQKENI. The CDR3 contains 12 residues. V shed 1 base and J shed 3 bases, with 3 bases lying between them. For the CDR3, the DNA is TGTGCCAGCTCACCACTAAAAGAGACCCAGTACTTC. It translates to CASSPLKETQYF.

The genes are TRBV12-5 and TRBJ1-1; 7 bases match TRBD1. This CDR3 contains 14 residues. Trimming at V came to 5 bases and at J to 4 bases, leaving 7 bases not matched to a gene. Germline CDR1 reads LGHNT; CDR2 reads FRNRAP. The CDR3 loop is CASGPGQLGTEAFF. The CDR3 region has the DNA TGTGCTAGTGGTCCGGGACAGCTAGGCACTGAAGCTTTCTTT.

The J gene is TRBJ2-6, the V gene TRBV4-2; D might be TRBD2 (6 bases). The V end lost 1 base, the J end lost 0 bases, and 13 bases lay between the germline ends. Germline V gene lookup returns CDR1 LGHNA and CDR2 YNFKEQ. The length of the CDR3 is 18 residues. CDR3 DNA sequence: TGTGCCAGCAGCCAAGCGCACGGGGGTATCTCTGGGGCCAACGTCCTGACTTTC. It encodes CASSQAHGGISGANVLTF.